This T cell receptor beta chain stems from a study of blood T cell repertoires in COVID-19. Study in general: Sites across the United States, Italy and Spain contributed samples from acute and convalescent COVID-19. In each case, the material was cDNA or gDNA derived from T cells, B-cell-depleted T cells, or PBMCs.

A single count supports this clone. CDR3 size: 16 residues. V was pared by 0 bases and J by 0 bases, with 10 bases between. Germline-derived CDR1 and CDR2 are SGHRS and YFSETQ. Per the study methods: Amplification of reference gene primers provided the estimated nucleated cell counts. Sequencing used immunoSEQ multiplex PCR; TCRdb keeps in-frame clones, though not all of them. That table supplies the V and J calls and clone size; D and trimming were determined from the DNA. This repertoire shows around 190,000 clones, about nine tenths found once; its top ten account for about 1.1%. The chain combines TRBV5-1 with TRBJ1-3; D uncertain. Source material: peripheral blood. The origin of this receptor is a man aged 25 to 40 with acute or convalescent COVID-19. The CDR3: CASSLGQASSGNTIYF. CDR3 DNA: TGCGCCAGCAGCTTGGGGCAGGCGAGCTCTGGAAACACCATATATTTT.